The clone carrying this T cell receptor (beta chain) was observed a few times. Its antigen remains unknown. This entry comes from a study of T-cell memory formation after mild COVID-19. Overall study: Largely donor-specific sequence clusters came from a couple of donors.

UMIs and sample barcodes were carried by the TCR alpha and TCR beta cDNA libraries that 5'RACE produced using constant-segment primers. TCRdb fed the 5' RACE reads into MiXCR, producing one record per CDR3 protein. The sample has around 390,000 distinct CDR3 sequences, about 15% seen once. Germline V gene lookup returns CDR1 KGHDR and CDR2 SFDVKD. V shed 4 bases and J shed 5 bases, with 10 bases lying between them. The CDR3 length is 13 residues. The study's findings and limits: Memory from before infection featured some responding clones, which suggests cross-reactive memory joined. The main location of contracting CD4+ clones was CM and EM, and that of contracting CD8+ clones was EMRA.

The V call is TRBV24-1, the J call TRBJ1-2; D might be TRBD1 (6 bases). The receptor comes from a man between 18 and 35 years old who had mild COVID-19 (a few samples of this study predate the infection). Cell type and time point are not known. Sequencing was done on a sample of PBMCs or a T cell subset sorted from them (not recorded which). In DNA, the CDR3 is TGTGCCACCAGTGAGGAAACAGGGTATGGCTACACCTTC. Protein product: CATSEETGYGYTF.